A selection of T cell receptor beta chains follows, all from one sample in a study of blood T cells in healthy people across ages. TCRdb reprocessed the 5' RACE reads with MiXCR, giving one entry per CDR3 protein. This sample yields about 1.8 million distinct CDR3 sequences, of which just under 50% are seen a single time; roughly 2.1% belongs to the top ten. Sequenced material: blood. These receptors all stem from a woman aged 35 to 49 in good health. Both conserved end residues are part of each CDR3. The D gene is left open where the match is weak. The size entry is marked missing in some rows and otherwise reads once, few, many or a size class.

V gene	J gene	clone size	D gene	CDR3 length	CDR3 DNA	CDR3 protein
TRBV6-1	TRBJ2-1	NA	TRBD2	16	TGTGCCAGCAGTCAGCAGCGGGGGGGCCTATACAATGAGCAGTTCTTC	CASSQQRGGLYNEQFF
TRBV29-1	TRBJ1-6	NA	NA	14	TGCAGCGCGAGAAGGGGGGATCTCTCTTCACCCCTCCACTTT	CSARRGDLSSPLHF
TRBV3-1	TRBJ2-6	few	NA	18	TGTGCCAGCAGCCAAGGTGCTAGGTCCTACTCTGGGGCCAACGTCCTGACTTTC	CASSQGARSYSGANVLTF
TRBV5-1	TRBJ2-2	NA	NA	14	TGCGCCAGCAGCGCTCCTAGTGGCACCGGGGAGCTGTTTTTT	CASSAPSGTGELFF
TRBV12-3/TRBV12-4	TRBJ1-2	NA	NA	12	TGTGCTAGCAGTTTAGGTTGGGAGGGCTACACCTTC	CASSLGWEGYTF
TRBV5-1	TRBJ2-5	NA	TRBD2	14	TGCGCCAGCAGCTTGCTCCTAGCGGACAAGACCCAGTACTTC	CASSLLLADKTQYF
TRBV29-1	TRBJ2-4	few	NA	15	TGCAGCGTAATCGACCGTTCCCGGGCCAAAAACATTCAGTACTTC	CSVIDRSRAKNIQYF
TRBV29-1	TRBJ2-1	NA	NA	12	TGCAGCGTTGGGGACTTACGGCATGAGCAGTTCTTC	CSVGDLRHEQFF
TRBV20-1	TRBJ1-2	NA	NA	13	TGCAGTGCCCTGACAGGAAAGGACTATGGCTACACCTTC	CSALTGKDYGYTF
TRBV25-1	TRBJ2-6	NA	TRBD2	19	TGTGCCAGCAGTGAATATGGGGGTAGCGGGTCCCCTGGGGCCAACGTCCTGACTTTC	CASSEYGGSGSPGANVLTF
TRBV4-3	TRBJ2-7	NA	TRBD2	18	TGCGCCAGCAGCCAAGAGGGGCAAGTCGGCGGGGGGATATACGAGCAGTACTTC	CASSQEGQVGGGIYEQYF
TRBV19	TRBJ2-7	NA	TRBD1	14	TGTGCCAGTAACACAGGGGAAATGGGGTACGAGCAGTACTTC	CASNTGEMGYEQYF
TRBV28	TRBJ1-5	NA	NA	13	TGTGCCAGCAGGACAGTCTTTAATCAGCCCCAGCATTTT	CASRTVFNQPQHF
TRBV27	TRBJ1-5	NA	NA	16	TGTGCCAGCAGTTTATACGGATCGAATAGCAATCAGCCCCAGCATTTT	CASSLYGSNSNQPQHF
TRBV12-5	TRBJ1-5	NA	NA	12	TGTGCTAGTGGGGTTGGGAATCAGCCCCAGCATTTT	CASGVGNQPQHF
TRBV5-1	TRBJ2-5	NA	TRBD1	16	TGCGCCAGCAGCTCCGCCGGGACAGGGTCTTGGGAGACCCAGTACTTC	CASSSAGTGSWETQYF